This TCR beta chain was sequenced in a study of T-cell reconstitution after alpha-beta-depleted transplantation in children listed by TCRdb under 2016. Turning to the overall study: The study quantitatively tracked T-cell immune reconstitution after TCRalphabeta/CD19-depleted allogeneic hematopoietic cell transplantation in children using TCR repertoire profiling.

This clonotype was detected only a few times. Its antigen is unknown. One base away there is no much larger clone; base qualities are not given. Library preparation employed PCR. The sample was run on an Illumina HiSeq 2500. TCR libraries were prepared with molecular barcoding, using unique molecular identifiers to normalize TCRbeta repertoire quantification. TCRdb applied fastp at Q25 and MiXCR to the public reads, then kept only in-frame beta chains. Each entry merges the rows of one CDR3 protein and shows their most common DNA and genes. Recorded for this sample are about 300,000 distinct CDR3 sequences; around 9.1% of them occurred a single time. The ten largest account for less than 8% of the sample. Trimmed from V: 3 bases; trimmed from J: 3 bases; junction bases lacking a gene match: 7. The CDR3 covers 15 residues, taking in both the cysteine and the phenylalanine. CDR3 DNA is the only sequence kept; it has 45 bases, read in frame from the first base. The germline V gene gives CDR1 as SNHLY and CDR2 as FYNNEI.

Here is what the overall study found, with its caveats: In some patients, the high TCRbeta diversity seen at day 60 was put down to recipient T cells and intrathymic progenitors that had survived conditioning. The apparently early recovery of alphabetaT-cell counts about two months after transplant reportedly depended on only several hundred rapidly expanded clones that came from non-depleted graft cells. Over the following months the frequencies of hyperexpanded clones went down, and after one year T-cell counts and TCRbeta diversity were mostly credited to newly produced T cells.

Interpreted using the paper, the treatment or condition label stands for: allogeneic hematopoietic cell transplantation with graft depleted of TCRalphabeta T cells and CD19 B cells. TCRalphabeta/CD19-depleted allogeneic hematopoietic cell grafts were given to the transplant recipients, all of whom were children. The material was PBMCs, obtained before TCRalphabeta/CD19-depleted stem cell transplant. The source of this sequence is a boy under three years old with acute myeloid leukemia, due to receive a stem cell transplant. Recombination connected TRBV2 to TRBJ2-7, and 8 junction bases match TRBD2. The bases read TGTGCCAGCAGTGAGTTACTAGCGGTGAACTACGAGCAGTACTTC. It encodes CASSELLAVNYEQYF.